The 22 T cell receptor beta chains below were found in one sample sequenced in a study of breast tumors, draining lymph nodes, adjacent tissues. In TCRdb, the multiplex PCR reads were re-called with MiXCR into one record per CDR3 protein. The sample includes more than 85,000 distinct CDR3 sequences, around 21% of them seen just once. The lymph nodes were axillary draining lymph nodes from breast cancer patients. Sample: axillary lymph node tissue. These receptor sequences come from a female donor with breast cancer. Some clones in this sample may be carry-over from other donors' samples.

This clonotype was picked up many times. CDR3 loop: CASSLTGAPNTGELFF. Here the CDR3 DNA reads TGCGCCAGCAGCTTAACAGGGGCGCCGAACACCGGGGAGCTGTTTTTT. The chain employs TRBV5-1 and TRBJ2-2; 7 bases agree with TRBD1. Looked up from germline, CDR1 is SGHRS and CDR2 is YFSETQ. The CDR3 runs to 16 residues. The J segment lost 0 bases and the V segment lost 2 bases, leaving 4 bases of the junction unmatched.

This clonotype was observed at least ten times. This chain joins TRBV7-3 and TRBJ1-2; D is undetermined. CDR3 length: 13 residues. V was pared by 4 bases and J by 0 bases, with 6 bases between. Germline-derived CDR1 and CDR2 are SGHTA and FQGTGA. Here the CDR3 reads CASSYQANYGYTF. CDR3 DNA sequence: TGTGCCAGCAGCTACCAGGCTAACTATGGCTACACCTTC.

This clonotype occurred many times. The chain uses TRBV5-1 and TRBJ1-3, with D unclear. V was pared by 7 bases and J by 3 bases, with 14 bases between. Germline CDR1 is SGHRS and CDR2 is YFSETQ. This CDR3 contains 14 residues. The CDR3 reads CASALDPDGNTIYF. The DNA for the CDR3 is TGCGCCAGCGCCCTAGACCCTGATGGAAACACCATATATTTT.

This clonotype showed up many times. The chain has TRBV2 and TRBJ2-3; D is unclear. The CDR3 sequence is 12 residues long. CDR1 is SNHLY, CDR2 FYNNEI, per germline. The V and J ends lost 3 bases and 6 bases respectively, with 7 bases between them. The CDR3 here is CASSEMKDTQYF. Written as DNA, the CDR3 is TGTGCCAGCAGTGAGATGAAGGATACGCAGTATTTT.

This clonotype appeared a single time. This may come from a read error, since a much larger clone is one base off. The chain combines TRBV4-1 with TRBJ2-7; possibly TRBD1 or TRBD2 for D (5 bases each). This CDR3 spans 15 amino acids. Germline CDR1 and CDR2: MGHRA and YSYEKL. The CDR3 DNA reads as TGCGCCAGCAGCCTTGCTGGGACGGATACCTACGGGCAGTACTTC. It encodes CASSLAGTDTYGQYF.

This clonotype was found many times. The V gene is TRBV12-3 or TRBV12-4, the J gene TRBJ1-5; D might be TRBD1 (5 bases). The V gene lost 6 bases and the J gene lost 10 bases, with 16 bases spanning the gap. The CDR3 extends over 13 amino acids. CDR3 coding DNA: TGTGCCAGCAGAACTGACAGCTTTGGTCCCCAGCATTTT. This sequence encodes CASRTDSFGPQHF.

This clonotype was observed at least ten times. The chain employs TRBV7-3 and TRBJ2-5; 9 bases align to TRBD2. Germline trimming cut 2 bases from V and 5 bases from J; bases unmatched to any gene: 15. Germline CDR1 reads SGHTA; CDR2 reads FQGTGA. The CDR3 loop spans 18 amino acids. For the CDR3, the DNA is TGTGCCAGCAGCTTACGGGGCGGGGGGGCCTTTGTGAAGGAGACCCAGTACTTC. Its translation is CASSLRGGGAFVKETQYF.

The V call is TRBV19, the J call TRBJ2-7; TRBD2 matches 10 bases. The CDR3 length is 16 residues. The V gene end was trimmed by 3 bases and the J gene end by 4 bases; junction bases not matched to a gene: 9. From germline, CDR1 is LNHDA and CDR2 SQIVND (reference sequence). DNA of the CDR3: TGTGCCAGTAGTATTCTAGCGGGAGATTGGGGGTACGAGCAGTACTTC. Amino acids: CASSILAGDWGYEQYF.

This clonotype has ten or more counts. CDR3 amino acids: CASSYRDGTYEQYF. The CDR3 bases are TGCGCCAGCAGCTACCGGGACGGGACCTACGAGCAGTACTTC. The chain has TRBV4-1 and TRBJ2-7; D assignment may be TRBD1 or TRBD2 (5 bases each). Germline CDR1 MGHRA, CDR2 YSYEKL. Trimming removed 5 bases at V and 2 bases at J, with 13 bases between. This CDR3 is built from 14 residues.

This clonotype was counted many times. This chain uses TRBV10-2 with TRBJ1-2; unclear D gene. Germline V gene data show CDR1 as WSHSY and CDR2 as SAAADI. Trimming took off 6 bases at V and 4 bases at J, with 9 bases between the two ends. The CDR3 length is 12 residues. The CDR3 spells CASRAEIYGYTF. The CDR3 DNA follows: TGCGCCAGCAGGGCCGAGATCTATGGCTACACCTTC.

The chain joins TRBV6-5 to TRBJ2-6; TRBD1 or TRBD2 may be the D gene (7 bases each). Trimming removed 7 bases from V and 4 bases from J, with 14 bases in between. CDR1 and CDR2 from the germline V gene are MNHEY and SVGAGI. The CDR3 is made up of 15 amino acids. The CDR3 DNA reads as TGTGCCAGCACCAGGGGGGGCTCCGGGGCCAACGTCCTGACTTTC. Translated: CASTRGGSGANVLTF.

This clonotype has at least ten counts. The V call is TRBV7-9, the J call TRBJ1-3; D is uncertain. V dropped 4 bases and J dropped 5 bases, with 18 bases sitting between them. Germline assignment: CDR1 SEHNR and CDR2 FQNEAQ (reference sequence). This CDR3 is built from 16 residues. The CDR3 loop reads CASSSSGSGLRNTIYF. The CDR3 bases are TGTGCCAGCAGCTCAAGCGGATCGGGATTGCGAAACACCATATATTTT.

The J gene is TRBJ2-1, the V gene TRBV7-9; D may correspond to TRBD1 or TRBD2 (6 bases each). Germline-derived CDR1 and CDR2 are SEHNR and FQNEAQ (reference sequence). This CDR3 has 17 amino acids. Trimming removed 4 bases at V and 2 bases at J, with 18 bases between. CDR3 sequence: CASSSQFARGAYNEQFF. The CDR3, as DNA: TGTGCCAGCAGCTCACAATTCGCTAGGGGGGCCTACAATGAGCAGTTCTTC.

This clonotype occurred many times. CDR3 coding DNA: TGTGCCAGTAGTCAGAACTCTGGAAACACCATATATTTT. Translating gives CASSQNSGNTIYF. This sequence joins TRBV19 and TRBJ1-3; D is unresolved. Between the trimmed V and J ends, which lost 5 bases and 0 bases, there was a span of 5 bases. Germline-derived CDR1 and CDR2 are LNHDA and SQIVND (reference sequence). The CDR3 sequence is 13 residues long.

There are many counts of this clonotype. The CDR3 is CAWSVVGIGGYTF. The CDR3 nucleotides are TGTGCCTGGAGTGTGGTAGGGATTGGTGGCTACACCTTC. The chain links TRBV30 to TRBJ1-2; no clear D. Trimming removed 0 bases from V and 7 bases from J, with 12 bases in between. This CDR3 comprises 13 residues. The germline gives CDR1 GTSNPN, CDR2 SVGIG (reference sequence). Full variable domain (remainder filled in from reference TRBV30 and TRBJ1-2): SQTIHQWPATLVQPVGSPLSLECTVEGTSNPNLYWYRQAAGRGLQLLFYSVGIGQISSEVPQNLSASRPQDRQFILSSKKLLLSDSGFYLCAWSVVGIGGYTFGSGTRLTVV.

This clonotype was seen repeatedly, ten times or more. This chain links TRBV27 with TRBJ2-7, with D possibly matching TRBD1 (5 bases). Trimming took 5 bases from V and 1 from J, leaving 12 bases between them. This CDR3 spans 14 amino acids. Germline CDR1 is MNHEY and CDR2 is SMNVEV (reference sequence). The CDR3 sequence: CASSRGPVSYEQYF. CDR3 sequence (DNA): TGTGCCAGCAGTAGGGGCCCCGTGTCCTACGAGCAGTACTTC.

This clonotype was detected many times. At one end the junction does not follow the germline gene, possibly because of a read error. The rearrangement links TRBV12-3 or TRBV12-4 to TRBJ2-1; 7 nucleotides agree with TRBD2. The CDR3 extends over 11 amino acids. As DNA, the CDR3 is TGTGCCAGCAGTTTAGGCCGGCTAGCGGTATTC. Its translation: CASSLGRLAVF.

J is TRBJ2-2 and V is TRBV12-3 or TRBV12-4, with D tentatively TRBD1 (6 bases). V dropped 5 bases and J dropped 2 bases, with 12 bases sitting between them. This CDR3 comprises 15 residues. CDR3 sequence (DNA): TGTGCCAGCAGTCCCCCGGGACACAACACCGGGGAGCTGTTTTTT. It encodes CASSPPGHNTGELFF.

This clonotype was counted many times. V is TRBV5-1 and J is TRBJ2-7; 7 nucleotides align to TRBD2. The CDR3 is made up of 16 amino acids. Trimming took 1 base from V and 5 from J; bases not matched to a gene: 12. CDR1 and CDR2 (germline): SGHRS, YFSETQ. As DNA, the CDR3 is TGCGCCAGCAGCTTGTCCCTGACTAGCAAGCCAGACGAGCAGTACTTC. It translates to CASSLSLTSKPDEQYF.

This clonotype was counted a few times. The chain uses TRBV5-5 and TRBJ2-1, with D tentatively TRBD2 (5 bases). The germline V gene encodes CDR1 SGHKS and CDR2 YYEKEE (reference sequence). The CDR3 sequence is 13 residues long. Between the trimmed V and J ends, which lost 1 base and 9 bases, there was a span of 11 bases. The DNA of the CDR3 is TGTGCCAGCAGCTTGCCCTCGGGGAGTGAGCAGTTCTTC. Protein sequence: CASSLPSGSEQFF.

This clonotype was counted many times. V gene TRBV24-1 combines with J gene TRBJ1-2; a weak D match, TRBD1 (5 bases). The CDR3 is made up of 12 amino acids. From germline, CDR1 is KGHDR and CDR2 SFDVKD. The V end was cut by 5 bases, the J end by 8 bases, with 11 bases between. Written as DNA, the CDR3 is TGTGCCACCAGTGCCCAGGGCTGGGGCTACACCTTC. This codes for CATSAQGWGYTF.

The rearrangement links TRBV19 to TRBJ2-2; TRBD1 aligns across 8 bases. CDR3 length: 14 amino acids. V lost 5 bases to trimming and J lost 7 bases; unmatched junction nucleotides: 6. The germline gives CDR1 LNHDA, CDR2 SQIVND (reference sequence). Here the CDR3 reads CASSLQGAGGELFF. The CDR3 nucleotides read TGTGCCAGTAGTCTTCAGGGGGCCGGCGGGGAGCTGTTTTTT.